The clone carrying this T cell receptor beta chain has a single count. Its target is unknown. The sample originates from a study of siplizumab effects on memory and regulatory T cells. Study results and caveats: The mean Treg-derived percentage of mappable alloreactive CD4+ clones was 60% to 70% with siplizumab compared with approximately 25% in controls.

This CDR3 has 13 amino acids. Trimming pared 4 bases from V and 2 bases from J, leaving 9 bases between. CDR1 SGHNT and CDR2 YYREEE come from the germline V gene (reference sequence). Assaying covered roughly 92,000 TCR templates per sample. Clones were read by immunoSEQ multiplex PCR, and TCRdb kept only the in-frame ones, dropping some. The sample shows roughly 120,000 clones, roughly 94% of them seen only once. The origin of this receptor is a human donor in good health. The V call is TRBV5-4, the J call TRBJ1-2; D is ambiguous. Sequenced material: non-Treg CD4+ T cells sorted from blood. CDR3: CASSPTANYGYTF. Here the CDR3 DNA reads TGTGCCAGCAGCCCCACTGCAAACTATGGCTACACCTTC.